The table lists the clone carrying this T cell receptor beta chain with many counts. Its antigen is not identified. The sample belongs to a study of T cells in Graves' hyperthyroidism and ophthalmopathy. Overall study findings and caveats: Most expanded thyroid clonotypes above 0.001 also appeared in blood.

Isolation of PBMCs was performed on around 9.4 ml fresh peripheral blood. TCR beta CDR3 regions were amplified from RNA transcripts. First-round RT-PCR of the TCR CDR3 relied on the HTBI primer set. TCRdb processed the multiplex PCR reads anew with MiXCR; each CDR3 protein has one entry. The sample has around 500,000 distinct CDR3 sequences, around 16% seen once. The CDR3 consists of 15 residues. Germline V gives CDR1 MDHEN, CDR2 SYDVKM. V lost 2 bases to trimming and J lost 5 bases, with 15 bases between them. Sample: blood. The sequence derives from a woman aged 30 to 39 with Graves' ophthalmopathy. The chain couples TRBV28 to TRBJ1-1, with D possibly TRBD1 on 5 matching bases. CDR3 DNA: TGTGCCAGCAGTTTAGGGGACCGTCGTTGGACTGAAGCTTTCTTT. It encodes CASSLGDRRWTEAFF.